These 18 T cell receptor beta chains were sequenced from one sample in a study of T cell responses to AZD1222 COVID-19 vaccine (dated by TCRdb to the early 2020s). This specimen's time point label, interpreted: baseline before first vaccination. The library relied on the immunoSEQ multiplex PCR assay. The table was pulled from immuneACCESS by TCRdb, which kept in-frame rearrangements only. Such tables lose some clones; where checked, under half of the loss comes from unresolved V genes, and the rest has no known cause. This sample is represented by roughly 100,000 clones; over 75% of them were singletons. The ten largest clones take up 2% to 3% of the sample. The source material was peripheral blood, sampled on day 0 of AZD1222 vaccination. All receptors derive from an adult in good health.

CDR3 sequence reads: CASGTGNTEAFF. The CDR3, as DNA: TGTGCCAGCGGGACAGGGAACACTGAAGCTTTCTTT. V gene TRBV28 combines with J gene TRBJ1-1; TRBD1 aligns across 8 bases. V dropped 8 bases and J dropped 1; count of bases not matched to a gene: 0. The CDR3 loop spans 12 amino acids. CDR1 MDHEN and CDR2 SYDVKM come from the germline V gene.

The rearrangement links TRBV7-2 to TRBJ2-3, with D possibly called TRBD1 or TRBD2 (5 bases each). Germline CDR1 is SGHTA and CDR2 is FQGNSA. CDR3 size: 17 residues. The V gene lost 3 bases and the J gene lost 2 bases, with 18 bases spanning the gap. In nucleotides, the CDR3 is TGTGCCAGCAGCTTTTGGGACCACAGAAGAACCACAGATACGCAGTATTTT. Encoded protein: CASSFWDHRRTTDTQYF.

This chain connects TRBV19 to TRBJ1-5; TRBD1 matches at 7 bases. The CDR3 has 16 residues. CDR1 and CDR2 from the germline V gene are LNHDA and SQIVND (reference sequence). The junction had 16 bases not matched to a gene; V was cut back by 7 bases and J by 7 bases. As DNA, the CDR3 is TGTGCCAGTACCAAAATGGACAGGCACGGTAGACAGCCCCAGCATTTT. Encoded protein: CASTKMDRHGRQPQHF.

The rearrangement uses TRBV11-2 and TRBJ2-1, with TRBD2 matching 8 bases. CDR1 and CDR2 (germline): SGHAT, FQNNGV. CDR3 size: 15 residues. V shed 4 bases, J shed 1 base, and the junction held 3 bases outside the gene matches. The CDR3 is CASSSTSGSYNEQFF. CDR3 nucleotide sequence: TGTGCCAGCAGCTCAACTAGCGGATCCTACAATGAGCAGTTCTTC.

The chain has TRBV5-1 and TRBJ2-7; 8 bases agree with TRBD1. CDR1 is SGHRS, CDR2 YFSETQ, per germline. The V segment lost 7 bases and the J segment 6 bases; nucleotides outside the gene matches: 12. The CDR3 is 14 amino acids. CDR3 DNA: TGCGCCAGCGGGTCAGGGGGCGCCGGGCGCGAGCAGTACTTC. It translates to CASGSGGAGREQYF. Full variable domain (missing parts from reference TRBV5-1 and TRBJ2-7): KAGVTQTPRYLIKTRGQQVTLSCSPISGHRSVSWYQQTPGQGLQFLFEYFSETQRNKGNFPGRFSGRQFSNSRSEMNVSTLELGDSALYLCASGSGGAGREQYFGPGTRLTVT.

The CDR3: CASSSGQLGNEQFF. Written as DNA, the CDR3 is TGTGCCAGCAGCTCGGGACAGCTCGGGAATGAGCAGTTCTTC. The gene calls are TRBV7-9 and TRBJ2-1; 7 bases are a match to TRBD1. Trimming removed 4 bases from V and 7 bases from J; junction bases left unmatched: 7. Germline V gene data show CDR1 as SEHNR and CDR2 as FQNEAQ (reference sequence). This CDR3 has 14 amino acids.

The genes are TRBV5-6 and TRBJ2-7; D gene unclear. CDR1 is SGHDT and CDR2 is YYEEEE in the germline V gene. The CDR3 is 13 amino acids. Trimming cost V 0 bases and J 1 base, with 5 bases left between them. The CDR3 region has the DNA TGTGCCAGCAGCTTGGAGGGTTCCTACGAGCAGTACTTC. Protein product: CASSLEGSYEQYF.

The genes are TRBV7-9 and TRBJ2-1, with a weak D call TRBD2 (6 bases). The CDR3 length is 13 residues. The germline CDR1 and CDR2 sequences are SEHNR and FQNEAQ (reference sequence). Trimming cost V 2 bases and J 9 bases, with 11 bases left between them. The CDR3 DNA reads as TGTGCCAGCAGCTTATCGGGACTTTCTGAGCAGTTCTTC. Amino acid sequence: CASSLSGLSEQFF. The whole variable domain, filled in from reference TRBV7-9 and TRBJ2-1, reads DTGVSQNPRHKITKRGQNVTFRCDPISEHNRLYWYRQTLGQGPEFLTYFQNEAQLEKSRLLSDRFSAERPKGSFSTLEIQRTEQGDSAMYLCASSLSGLSEQFFGPGTRLTVL.

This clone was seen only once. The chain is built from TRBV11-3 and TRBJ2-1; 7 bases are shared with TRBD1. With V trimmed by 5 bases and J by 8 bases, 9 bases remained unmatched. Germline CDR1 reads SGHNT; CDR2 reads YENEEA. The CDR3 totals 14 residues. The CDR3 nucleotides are TGTGCCAGCAGCAATGACAGGGTCCGGTATGAGCAGTTCTTC. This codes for CASSNDRVRYEQFF.

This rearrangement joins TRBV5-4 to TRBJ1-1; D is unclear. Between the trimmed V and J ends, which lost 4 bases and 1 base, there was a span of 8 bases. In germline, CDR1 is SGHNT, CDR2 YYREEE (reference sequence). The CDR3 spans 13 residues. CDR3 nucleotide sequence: TGTGCCAGCAGCCCGACACCGAACACTGAAGCTTTCTTT. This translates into CASSPTPNTEAFF.

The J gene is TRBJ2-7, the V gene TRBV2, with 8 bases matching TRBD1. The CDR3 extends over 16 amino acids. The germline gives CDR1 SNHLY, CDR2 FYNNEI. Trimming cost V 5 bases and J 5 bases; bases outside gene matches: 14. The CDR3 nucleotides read TGTGCCAGCAGTCCAGGGGGCGCGTTGATCCAGGACGAGCAGTACTTC. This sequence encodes CASSPGGALIQDEQYF.

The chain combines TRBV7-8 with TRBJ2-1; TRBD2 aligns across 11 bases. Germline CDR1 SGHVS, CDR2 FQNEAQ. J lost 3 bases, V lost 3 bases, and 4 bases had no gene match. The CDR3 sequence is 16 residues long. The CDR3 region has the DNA TGTGCCAGCAGCTTTGAGACTAGCGGGATCTACAATGAGCAGTTCTTC. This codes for CASSFETSGIYNEQFF.

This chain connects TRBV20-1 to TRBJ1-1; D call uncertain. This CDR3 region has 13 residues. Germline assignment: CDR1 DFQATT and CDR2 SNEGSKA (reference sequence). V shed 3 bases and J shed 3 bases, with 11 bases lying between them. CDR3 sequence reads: CSASRGRDTEAFF. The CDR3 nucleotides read TGCAGTGCTAGTAGAGGGAGGGACACTGAAGCTTTCTTT.

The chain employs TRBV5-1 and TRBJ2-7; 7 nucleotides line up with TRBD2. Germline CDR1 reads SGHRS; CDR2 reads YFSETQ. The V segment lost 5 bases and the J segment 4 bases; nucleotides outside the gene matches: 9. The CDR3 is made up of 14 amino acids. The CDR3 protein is CASRTRGGGYEQYF. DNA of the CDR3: TGCGCCAGCAGGACAAGAGGCGGGGGTTACGAGCAGTACTTC.

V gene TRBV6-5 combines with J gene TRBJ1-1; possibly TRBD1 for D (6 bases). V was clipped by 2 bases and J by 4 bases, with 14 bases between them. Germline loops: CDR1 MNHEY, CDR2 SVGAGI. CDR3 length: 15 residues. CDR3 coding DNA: TGTGCCAGCAGTTACCGTCACGACAGGAGCACTGAAGCTTTCTTT. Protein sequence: CASSYRHDRSTEAFF.

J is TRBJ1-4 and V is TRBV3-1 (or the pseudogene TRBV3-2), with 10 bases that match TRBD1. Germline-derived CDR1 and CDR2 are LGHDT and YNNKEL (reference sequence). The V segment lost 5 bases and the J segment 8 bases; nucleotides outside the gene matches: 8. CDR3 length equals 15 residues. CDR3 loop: CASSRRQGAREKLFF. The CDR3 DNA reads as TGTGCCAGCAGCAGAAGACAGGGGGCGCGCGAAAAACTGTTTTTT.

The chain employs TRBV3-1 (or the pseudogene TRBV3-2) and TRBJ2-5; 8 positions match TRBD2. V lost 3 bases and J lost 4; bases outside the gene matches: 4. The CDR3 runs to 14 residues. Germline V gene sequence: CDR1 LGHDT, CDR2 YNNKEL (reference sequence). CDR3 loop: CASSHRTSPETQYF. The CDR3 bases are TGTGCCAGCAGCCACAGGACTAGCCCAGAGACCCAGTACTTC.

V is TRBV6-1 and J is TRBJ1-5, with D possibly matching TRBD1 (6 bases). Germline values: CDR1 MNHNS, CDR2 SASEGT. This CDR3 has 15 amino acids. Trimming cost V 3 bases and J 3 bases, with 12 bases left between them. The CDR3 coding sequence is TGTGCCAGCAGTGACCACGGGGGCTCCAATCAGCCCCAGCATTTT. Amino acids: CASSDHGGSNQPQHF.